The 10 T cell receptor beta chains below were found in one sample sequenced in a study of blood T cell repertoires in COVID-19. Clones were read by immunoSEQ multiplex PCR, and TCRdb kept only the in-frame ones, dropping some. The profile shows about 180,000 clones, approximately 86% of them singletons. Sequencing used peripheral blood. The receptor source for this set is a woman older than 75 with acute or convalescent COVID-19.

J is TRBJ2-5 and V is TRBV5-6; 11 bases fit TRBD2. Trimming at V came to 3 bases and at J to 2 bases, leaving 3 bases not matched to a gene. This CDR3 has 15 residues. Germline CDR1 is SGHDT and CDR2 is YYEEEE. This CDR3 is CASSSRLAGQETQYF. The DNA of the CDR3 is TGTGCCAGCAGCTCCAGACTAGCGGGGCAAGAGACCCAGTACTTC.

The CDR3 region is CASSPRTRGEQYF. CDR3 DNA sequence: TGCGCCAGCAGCCCTAGAACCAGGGGAGAGCAGTACTTC. J is TRBJ2-7 and V is TRBV4-3, with D maybe TRBD1 (6 bases). The CDR3 runs 13 residues. From germline, CDR1 is LGHNA and CDR2 YSLEER. V was trimmed by 4 bases and J by 7 bases, leaving 14 bases between them.

This clone was recorded once. The rearrangement uses TRBV6-5 and TRBJ1-3; D gene uncertain. The CDR3 consists of 15 residues. The V gene lost 5 bases and the J gene lost 0 bases, with 11 bases spanning the gap. Germline V gene data show CDR1 as MNHEY and CDR2 as SVGAGI. The CDR3 is CASSHTAGSGNTIYF. Here the CDR3 DNA reads TGTGCCAGCAGTCACACAGCCGGCTCTGGAAACACCATATATTTT.

The gene calls are TRBV19 and TRBJ2-7, with 9 positions matching TRBD2. Germline V gene lookup returns CDR1 LNHDA and CDR2 SQIVND (reference sequence). CDR3 length: 13 amino acids. V lost 3 bases to trimming and J lost 9 bases; unmatched junction nucleotides: 6. The CDR3, as DNA: TGTGCCAGTAGTATGGGAGCGGGAGGAGCGCAGTACTTC. Protein sequence: CASSMGAGGAQYF.

In DNA form, the CDR3 reads TGTGCCAGCAGCTTGGGGGGCGAAGTCTCTTCACCCCTCCACTTT. Encoded protein: CASSLGGEVSSPLHF. V gene TRBV5-4 combines with J gene TRBJ1-6; tentative D call: TRBD1 (5 bases). CDR3 size: 15 residues. Trimming removed 0 bases from V and 9 bases from J, with 13 bases in between. Germline V lookup: CDR1 SGHNT, CDR2 YYREEE (reference sequence).

The chain carries TRBV11-2 and TRBJ2-5; D is possibly TRBD2 (5 bases). V was pared by 4 bases and J by 2 bases, with 14 bases between. The CDR3 has 15 amino acids. CDR1 is SGHAT and CDR2 is FQNNGV in the germline V gene. The CDR3 nucleotides are TGTGCCAGCAGCTCCAGGCTCGGGAATCAAGAGACCCAGTACTTC. Translation gives CASSSRLGNQETQYF.

The J gene is TRBJ1-1, the V gene TRBV9; possible D gene TRBD1, 6 bases. In germline, CDR1 is SGDLS, CDR2 YYNGEE. This CDR3 contains 14 residues. V was trimmed by 0 bases and J by 5 bases, leaving 11 bases between them. This CDR3 reads CASSVEGDDTEAFF. The CDR3 DNA sequence: TGTGCCAGCAGCGTAGAGGGGGATGATACTGAAGCTTTCTTT.

The chain couples TRBV5-1 to TRBJ1-6, with TRBD1 identical over 9 bases. Germline V gene sequence: CDR1 SGHRS, CDR2 YFSETQ. The trim removed 4 bases at V and 10 bases at J, leaving 3 bases unmatched. CDR3 length: 13 amino acids. The chain's CDR3 is CASSRDRDSPLHF. The CDR3 DNA follows: TGCGCCAGCAGCCGGGACAGGGACTCACCCCTCCACTTT.

The chain employs TRBV5-1 and TRBJ2-6, with D perhaps TRBD1 (5 bases). Germline V lookup: CDR1 SGHRS, CDR2 YFSETQ. The CDR3 is 17 amino acids. Trimming took 0 bases from V and 1 from J, leaving 11 bases between them. The CDR3 loop reads CASSLEGHGSGANVLTF. The CDR3 nucleotides read TGCGCCAGCAGCTTGGAGGGGCATGGGTCTGGGGCCAACGTCCTGACTTTC. Complete variable domain (other parts from reference TRBV5-1 and TRBJ2-6): KAGVTQTPRYLIKTRGQQVTLSCSPISGHRSVSWYQQTPGQGLQFLFEYFSETQRNKGNFPGRFSGRQFSNSRSEMNVSTLELGDSALYLCASSLEGHGSGANVLTFGAGSRLTVL.

V gene TRBV10-1 combines with J gene TRBJ2-1; TRBD2 agrees at 11 bases. The V segment lost 2 bases and the J segment 4 bases; nucleotides outside the gene matches: 1. From germline, CDR1 is WNHNN and CDR2 SYGVQD (reference sequence). This CDR3 is 15 amino acids long. In DNA form, the CDR3 reads TGCGCCAGCAGTGAGGCTAGCGGGGGGTACAATGAGCAGTTCTTC. Its protein is CASSEASGGYNEQFF.